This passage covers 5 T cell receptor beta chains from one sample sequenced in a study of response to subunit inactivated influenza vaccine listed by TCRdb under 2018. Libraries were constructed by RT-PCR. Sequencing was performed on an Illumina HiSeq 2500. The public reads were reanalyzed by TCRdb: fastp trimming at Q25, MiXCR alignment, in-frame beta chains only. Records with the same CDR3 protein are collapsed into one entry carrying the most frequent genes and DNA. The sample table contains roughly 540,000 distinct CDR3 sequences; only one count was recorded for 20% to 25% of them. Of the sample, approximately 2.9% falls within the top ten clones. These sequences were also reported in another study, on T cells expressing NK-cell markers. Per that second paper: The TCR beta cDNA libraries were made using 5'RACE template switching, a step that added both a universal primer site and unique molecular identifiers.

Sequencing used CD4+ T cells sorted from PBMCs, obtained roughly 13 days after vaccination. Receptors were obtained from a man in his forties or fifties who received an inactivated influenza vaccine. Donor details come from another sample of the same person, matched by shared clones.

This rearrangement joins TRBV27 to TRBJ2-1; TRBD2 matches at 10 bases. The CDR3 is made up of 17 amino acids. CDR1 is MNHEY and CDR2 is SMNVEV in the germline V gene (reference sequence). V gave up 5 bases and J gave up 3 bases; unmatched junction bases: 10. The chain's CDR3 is CASSEHLAGAGYNEQFF. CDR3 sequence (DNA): TGTGCCAGCAGTGAACACCTAGCGGGAGCCGGCTACAATGAGCAGTTCTTC.

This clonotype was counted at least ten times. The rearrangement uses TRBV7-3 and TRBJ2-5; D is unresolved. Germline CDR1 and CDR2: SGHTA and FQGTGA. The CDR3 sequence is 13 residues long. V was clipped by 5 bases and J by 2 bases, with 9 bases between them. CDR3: CASSIGSQETQYF. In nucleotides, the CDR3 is TGTGCCAGCAGCATTGGCAGTCAAGAGACCCAGTACTTC. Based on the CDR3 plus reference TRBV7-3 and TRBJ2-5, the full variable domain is GAGVSQTPSNKVTEKGKYVELRCDPISGHTALYWYRQSLGQGPEFLIYFQGTGAADDSGLPNDRFFAVRPEGSVSTLKIQRTERGDSAVYLCASSIGSQETQYFGPGTRLLVL.

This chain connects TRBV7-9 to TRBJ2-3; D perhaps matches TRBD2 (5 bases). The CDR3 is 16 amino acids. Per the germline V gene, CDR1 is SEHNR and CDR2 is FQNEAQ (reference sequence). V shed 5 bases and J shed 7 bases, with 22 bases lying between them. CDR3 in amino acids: CASSLAGRGTTNTQYF. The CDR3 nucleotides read TGTGCCAGCAGCCTTGCGGGTCGTGGAACCACGAATACGCAGTATTTT.

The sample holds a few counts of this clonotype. CDR3 sequence reads: CSARVAGFKETQYF. The DNA for the CDR3 is TGCAGTGCTAGGGTAGCGGGGTTTAAAGAGACCCAGTACTTC. This rearrangement joins TRBV20-1 to TRBJ2-5; TRBD2 agrees at 8 bases. The CDR3 runs 14 residues. Trimming took 3 bases from V and 3 from J; bases not matched to a gene: 6. Germline lookup yields CDR1 DFQATT and CDR2 SNEGSKA (reference sequence).

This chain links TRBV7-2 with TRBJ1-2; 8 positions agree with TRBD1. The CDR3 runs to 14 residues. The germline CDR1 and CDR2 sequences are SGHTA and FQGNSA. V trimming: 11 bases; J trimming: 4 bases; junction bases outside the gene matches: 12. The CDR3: CASTPAGGGYGYTF. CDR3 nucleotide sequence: TGTGCCTCCACCCCGGCAGGGGGCGGCTATGGCTACACCTTC.